This T cell receptor beta chain was obtained from a study of T-cell reconstitution after alpha-beta-depleted transplantation in children. General study results and limits: The origin of high day-60 TCRbeta diversity in some patients lay in surviving recipient T cells and thymic progenitors.

Unique molecular identifiers were incorporated when the TCRbeta library was constructed. TCRdb processed the PCR reads anew with MiXCR; each CDR3 protein has one entry. The profile shows approximately 110,000 distinct CDR3 sequences, around 23% of them singletons. Trimming removed 8 bases from V and 4 bases from J, with 15 bases in between. Germline lookup yields CDR1 DFQATT and CDR2 SNEGSKA (reference sequence). The CDR3 extends over 13 amino acids. This clonotype was counted ten times or more. What it binds is not known. The chain links TRBV20-1 to TRBJ2-1; D remains ambiguous. The source was PBMCs, mostly from graft donor cells, collected 180 days after TCRalphabeta/CD19-depleted stem cell transplant. The sequence was collected from a male patient between 2 and 10 years old who had a stem cell transplant for chronic granulomatous disease, so the T cells may come from the graft donor. The CDR3 region is CSSFFQNYNEQFF. CDR3 in DNA: TGCAGTTCTTTTTTTCAGAATTACAATGAGCAGTTCTTC.